Listed below are T cell receptor beta chains from one sample, sequenced in a study of shared clonotypes between healthy human individuals. Repertoires were generated with immunoSEQ multiplex PCR, while TCRdb's copy carries only in-frame clones and drops some. The sample holds 2 million to 2.5 million clones, 85% to 95% seen once. Specimen: naive CD4+ T cells from PBMCs. The receptors derive from a man between 18 and 29 years old in good health. Some clones in this sample may be carry-over from other donors' samples. CDR3s include the opening cysteine and the closing phenylalanine or tryptophan. D genes are given only for firm matches. Only part of the rows carry a size: once, few, many, or a class if the clone is expanded.

size,V,J,D,DNA,CDR3
NA,TRBV5-1,TRBJ2-1,NA,TGCGCCAGCAGCTTGGCATACGTCAATGAGCAGTTCTTC,CASSLAYVNEQFF
NA,TRBV4-3,TRBJ1-4,NA,TGCGCCAGCAGCTCCAGGGGAAAACTGTTTTTT,CASSSRGKLFF
NA,TRBV27,TRBJ2-1,NA,TGTGCCAGCAGTCCTACAGGCGCTTACAATGAGCAGTTCTTC,CASSPTGAYNEQFF
NA,TRBV6-5,TRBJ1-1,NA,TGTGCCAGCAGGGGCAGAAACACTGAAGCTTTCTTT,CASRGRNTEAFF
NA,TRBV27,TRBJ2-1,NA,TGTGCCAGCAGTTTACCAGGAGGCAACAATGAGCAGTTCTTC,CASSLPGGNNEQFF
NA,TRBV7-8,TRBJ2-7,TRBD1,TGTGCCAGCAGCTTGGGACAGGGAACCTACGAGCAGTACTTC,CASSLGQGTYEQYF
NA,TRBV25-1,TRBJ2-4,TRBD1,TGTGCCAGCAGTGAGCAAGGACAGGGAAGGAACATTCAGTACTTC,CASSEQGQGRNIQYF
NA,TRBV5-4,TRBJ1-2,NA,TGTGCCAGCAGCTTGGACCCTAACTATGGCTACACCTTC,CASSLDPNYGYTF
NA,TRBV27,TRBJ2-2,NA,TGTGCCAGCAGTTTATTCGAGGGGGTCGGGTACGGCACCGGGGAGCTGTTTTTT,CASSLFEGVGYGTGELFF
NA,TRBV25-1,TRBJ1-1,NA,TGTGCCAGCAGTAAACAGATGAACACTGAAGCTTTCTTT,CASSKQMNTEAFF
NA,TRBV7-2,TRBJ2-7,TRBD2,TGTGCCAGCAGCTTAGCGCGGGAGGGGGTCTACGAGCAGTACTTC,CASSLAREGVYEQYF
NA,TRBV7-2,TRBJ2-5,NA,TGTGCCAGCAGCTTAGAGGGCGGAGGCAGGGGGGTGAGCGAGACCCAGTACTTC,CASSLEGGGRGVSETQYF
few,TRBV6-5,TRBJ1-5,TRBD1,TGTGCCAGCAGTCCACAGGGGATCAATCAGCCCCAGCATTTT,CASSPQGINQPQHF
NA,TRBV28,TRBJ1-3,NA,TGTGCCAGCAGTTTTTTTGCTGGAAACACCATATATTTT,CASSFFAGNTIYF
NA,TRBV19,TRBJ1-4,TRBD1,TGTGCCAGTAGTATCGTGGCAGGGGGCGCGTTTCCTAATGAAAAACTGTTTTTT,CASSIVAGGAFPNEKLFF
once,TRBV18,TRBJ1-5,NA,TGTGCCAGCTCACCGGCTCCAGGGAATAAGCCCCAGCATTTT,CASSPAPGNKPQHF
once,TRBV7-3,TRBJ2-3,NA,TGTGCCAGCAGCTTAATGGGACAAACCACAGATACGCAGTATTTT,CASSLMGQTTDTQYF
NA,TRBV10-1,TRBJ2-5,TRBD2,TGCGCCAGCAGTACCCGGGAGGGAGAGACCCAGTACTTC,CASSTREGETQYF
NA,TRBV9,TRBJ2-5,NA,TGTGCCAGCAGCGTGTTGCCCGGACAAGAGACCCAGTACTTC,CASSVLPGQETQYF
NA,TRBV5-4,TRBJ2-1,NA,TGTGCCAGCAGCTCCAACAATGAGCAGTTCTTC,CASSSNNEQFF
NA,TRBV28,TRBJ2-7,NA,TGTGCCAGCAGTTTAAGGCCCGGTCCCTACGGGCAGTACTTC,CASSLRPGPYGQYF
NA,TRBV5-6,TRBJ1-2,NA,TGTGCCAGCAGCGCTTGGGGCAGGTGGTACGGTGGCTACACCTTC,CASSAWGRWYGGYTF
NA,TRBV19,TRBJ2-5,NA,TGTGCCAGTAGTATTTGGCAGGAGAGGGGGGAGACCCAGTACTTC,CASSIWQERGETQYF
once,TRBV4-2,TRBJ2-5,TRBD2,TGTGCCAGCAGCCAGAGCCGGGCGGGAGGGTTCCGAGTGACCCAGTACTTC,CASSQSRAGGFRVTQYF
once,TRBV28,TRBJ1-1,NA,TGTGCCAGCAGTCCTCCGACCGGGGGCAACACTGAAGCTTTCTTT,CASSPPTGGNTEAFF
NA,TRBV28,TRBJ2-7,NA,TGTGCCAGCATCGACGGACGGGCTTACTCCTACGAGCAGTACTTC,CASIDGRAYSYEQYF
NA,TRBV5-7,TRBJ1-1,NA,TGTGCCAGCAGCTTCGAAGTCTGGCCCCCAAGGAACACTGAAGCTTTCTTT,CASSFEVWPPRNTEAFF
NA,TRBV28,TRBJ2-7,NA,TGTGCCAGCAGTTTGGGTGGGAACGACGAGCAGTACTTC,CASSLGGNDEQYF